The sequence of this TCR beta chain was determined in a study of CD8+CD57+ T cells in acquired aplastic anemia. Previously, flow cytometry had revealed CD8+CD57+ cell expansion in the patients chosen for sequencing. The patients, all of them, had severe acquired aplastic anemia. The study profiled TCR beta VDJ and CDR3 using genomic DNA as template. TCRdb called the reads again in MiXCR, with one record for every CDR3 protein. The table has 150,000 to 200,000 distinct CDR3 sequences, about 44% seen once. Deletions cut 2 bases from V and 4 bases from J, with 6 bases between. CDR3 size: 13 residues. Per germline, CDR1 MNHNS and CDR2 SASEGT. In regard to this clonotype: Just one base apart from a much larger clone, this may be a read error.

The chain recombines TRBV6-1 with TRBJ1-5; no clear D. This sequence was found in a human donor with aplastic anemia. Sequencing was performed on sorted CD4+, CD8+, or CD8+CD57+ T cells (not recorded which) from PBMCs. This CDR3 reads CASSEFGNQPQHF. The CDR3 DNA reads TGTGCCAGCAGTGAATTCGGGAATCAGCCCCAGCATTTT.